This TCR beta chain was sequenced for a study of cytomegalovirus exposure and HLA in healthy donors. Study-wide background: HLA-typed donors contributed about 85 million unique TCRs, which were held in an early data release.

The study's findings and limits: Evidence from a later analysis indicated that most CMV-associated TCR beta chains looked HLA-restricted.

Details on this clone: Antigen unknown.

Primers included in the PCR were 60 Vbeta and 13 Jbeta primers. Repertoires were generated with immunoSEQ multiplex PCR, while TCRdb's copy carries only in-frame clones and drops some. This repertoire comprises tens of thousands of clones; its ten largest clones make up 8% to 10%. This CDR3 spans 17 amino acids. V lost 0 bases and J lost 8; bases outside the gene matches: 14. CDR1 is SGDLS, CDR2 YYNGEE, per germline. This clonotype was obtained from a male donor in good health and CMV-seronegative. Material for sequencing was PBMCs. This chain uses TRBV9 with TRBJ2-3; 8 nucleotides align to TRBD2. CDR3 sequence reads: CASSVGPQGSGSSTQYF. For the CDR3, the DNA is TGTGCCAGCAGCGTAGGCCCCCAGGGGAGCGGGAGTTCTACGCAGTATTTT. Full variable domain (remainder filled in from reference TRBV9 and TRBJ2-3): DSGVTQTPKHLITATGQRVTLRCSPRSGDLSVYWYQQSLDQGLQFLIQYYNGEERAKGNILERFSAQQFPDLHSELNLSSLELGDSALYFCASSVGPQGSGSSTQYFGPGTRLTVL.